This entry concerns a single T cell receptor beta chain. Its antigen has not been determined. It has no much larger one-base neighbor in the sample; base qualities were not kept. This sample stems from a study of technical replicates of blood from several donors (dated by TCRdb to the late 2010s). Libraries were built with the immunoSEQ multiplex PCR assay. The immuneACCESS repertoire file appears here via TCRdb, limited to in-frame rearrangements. These files lack a portion of the clones; in checked studies, under half of the deficit traces to unresolved V genes, and the cause of the others is not known. The sample table records tens of thousands of clones; roughly 90% of these occur just once. The ten largest make up approximately 4.4% of the sample. Clipping removes 8 bases from V and 4 bases from J, with 7 as the unmatched junction base count. The CDR3 starts with the cysteine, ends with the phenylalanine, and has 15 residues. CDR3 DNA is the only sequence kept; it has 45 bases, read in frame from the first base. For CDR1 and CDR2, the germline V gene lists MGHRA and YSYEKL.

The chain links TRBV4-1 with TRBJ2-2; 10 central bases correspond to TRBD2. This TCR came from a human donor in good health. Some clones in this sample may be carry-over from other donors' samples. Sample: PBMCs. The encoded CDR3 is CASGPSGGFTGELFF. The sequenced DNA: TGCGCCAGCGGACCTAGCGGGGGATTCACCGGGGAGCTGTTTTTT.